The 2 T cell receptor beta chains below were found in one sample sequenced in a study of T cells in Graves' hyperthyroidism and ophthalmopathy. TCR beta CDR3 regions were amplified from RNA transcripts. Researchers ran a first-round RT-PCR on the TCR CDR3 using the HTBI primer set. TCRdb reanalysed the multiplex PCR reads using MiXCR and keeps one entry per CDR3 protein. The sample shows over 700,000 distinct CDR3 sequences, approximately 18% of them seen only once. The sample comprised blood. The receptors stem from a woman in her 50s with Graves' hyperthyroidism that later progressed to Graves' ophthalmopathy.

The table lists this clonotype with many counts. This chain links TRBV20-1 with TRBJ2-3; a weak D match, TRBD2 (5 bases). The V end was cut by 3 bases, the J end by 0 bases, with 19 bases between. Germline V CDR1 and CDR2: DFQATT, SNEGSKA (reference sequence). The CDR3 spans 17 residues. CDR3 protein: CSASGGNGLTSTDTQYF. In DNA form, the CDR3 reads TGCAGTGCTAGTGGAGGAAATGGGCTAACTAGCACAGATACGCAGTATTTT.

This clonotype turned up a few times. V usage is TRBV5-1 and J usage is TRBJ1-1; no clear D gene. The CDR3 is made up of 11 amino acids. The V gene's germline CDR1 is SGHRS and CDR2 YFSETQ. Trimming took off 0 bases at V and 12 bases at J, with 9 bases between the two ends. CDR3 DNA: TGCGCCAGCAGCTTGGCGACTGGGACTTTCTTT. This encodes CASSLATGTFF.